Described below is a single T cell receptor (beta chain) sequence and its context. This sample is part of a study of T cell responses to AZD1222 COVID-19 vaccine. This CDR3 comprises 16 residues. Germline V gives CDR1 SGHVS, CDR2 FQNEAQ. Trimming took 6 bases from V and 2 from J; bases not matched to a gene: 10. Data came from immunoSEQ multiplex PCR; TCRdb stores just in-frame clones and leaves some out. The data hold 100,000 to 150,000 clones, with 88% observed a single time. The sample in question was peripheral blood, obtained on day 0 of AZD1222 vaccination. The chain uses TRBV7-8 and TRBJ2-1; 7 nucleotides align to TRBD2. This TCR was sampled from an adult in good health. The CDR3 sequence is CASSLTAGVPYNEQFF. In nucleotides, the CDR3 is TGTGCCAGCAGTCTCACGGCGGGGGTCCCCTACAATGAGCAGTTCTTC.